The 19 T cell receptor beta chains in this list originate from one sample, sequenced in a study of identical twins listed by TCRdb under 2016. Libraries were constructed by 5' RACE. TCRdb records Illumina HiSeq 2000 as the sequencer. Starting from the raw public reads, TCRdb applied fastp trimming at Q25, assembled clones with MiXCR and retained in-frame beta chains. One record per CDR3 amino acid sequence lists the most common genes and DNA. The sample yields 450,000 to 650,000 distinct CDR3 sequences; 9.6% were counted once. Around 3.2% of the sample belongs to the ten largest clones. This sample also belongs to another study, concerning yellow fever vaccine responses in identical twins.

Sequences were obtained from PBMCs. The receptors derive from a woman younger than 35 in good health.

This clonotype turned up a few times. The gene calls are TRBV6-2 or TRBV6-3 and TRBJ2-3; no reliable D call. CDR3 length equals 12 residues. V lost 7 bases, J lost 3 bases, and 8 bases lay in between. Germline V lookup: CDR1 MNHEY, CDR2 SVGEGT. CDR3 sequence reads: CASTQSTDTQYF. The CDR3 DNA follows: TGTGCCAGCACCCAGTCGACAGATACGCAGTATTTT.

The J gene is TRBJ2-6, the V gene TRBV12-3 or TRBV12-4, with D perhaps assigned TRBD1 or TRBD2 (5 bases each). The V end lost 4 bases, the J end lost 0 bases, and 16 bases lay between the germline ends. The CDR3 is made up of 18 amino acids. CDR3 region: CASSYEGSGSSGANVLTF. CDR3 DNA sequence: TGTGCCAGCAGTTACGAGGGGTCAGGCAGCTCTGGGGCCAACGTCCTGACTTTC.

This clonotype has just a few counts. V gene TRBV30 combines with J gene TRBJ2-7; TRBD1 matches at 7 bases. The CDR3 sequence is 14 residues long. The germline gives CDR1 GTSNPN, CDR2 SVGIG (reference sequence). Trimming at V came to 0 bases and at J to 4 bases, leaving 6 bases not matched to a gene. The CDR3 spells CAWSVQGGSYEQYF. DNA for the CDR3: TGTGCCTGGAGTGTACAAGGGGGCTCGTACGAGCAGTACTTC.

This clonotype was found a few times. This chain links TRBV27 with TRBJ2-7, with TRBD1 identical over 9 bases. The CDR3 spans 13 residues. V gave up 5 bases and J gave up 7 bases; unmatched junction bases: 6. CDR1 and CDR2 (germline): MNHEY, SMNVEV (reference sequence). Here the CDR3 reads CASSTQGAREQYF. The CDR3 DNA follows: TGTGCCAGCAGTACACAGGGGGCGCGGGAGCAGTACTTC.

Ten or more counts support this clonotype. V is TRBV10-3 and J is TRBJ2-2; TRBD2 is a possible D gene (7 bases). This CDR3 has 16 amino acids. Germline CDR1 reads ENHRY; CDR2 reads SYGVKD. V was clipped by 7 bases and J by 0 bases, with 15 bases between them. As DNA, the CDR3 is TGTGCCATCAACAAGGGCGGGGGCGCGAACACCGGGGAGCTGTTTTTT. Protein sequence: CAINKGGGANTGELFF.

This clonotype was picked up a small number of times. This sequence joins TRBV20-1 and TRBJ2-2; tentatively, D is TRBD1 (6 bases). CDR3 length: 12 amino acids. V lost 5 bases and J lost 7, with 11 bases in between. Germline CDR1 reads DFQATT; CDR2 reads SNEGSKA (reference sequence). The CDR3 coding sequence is TGCAGTGCTTACCAGGGGATCGGGGAGCTGTTTTTT. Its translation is CSAYQGIGELFF.

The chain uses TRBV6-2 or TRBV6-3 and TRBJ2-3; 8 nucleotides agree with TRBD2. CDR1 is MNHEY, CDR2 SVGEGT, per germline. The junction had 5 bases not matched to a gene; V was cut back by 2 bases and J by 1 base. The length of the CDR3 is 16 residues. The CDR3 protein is CASSYVLAERTDTQYF. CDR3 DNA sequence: TGTGCCAGCAGTTACGTACTAGCGGAACGCACAGATACGCAGTATTTT.

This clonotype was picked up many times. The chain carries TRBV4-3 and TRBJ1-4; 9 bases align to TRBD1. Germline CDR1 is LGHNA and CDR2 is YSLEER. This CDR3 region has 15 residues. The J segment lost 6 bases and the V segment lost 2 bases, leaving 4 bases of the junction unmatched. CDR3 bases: TGCGCCAGCAGCCAAAACAGGGGGCTGTATGAAAAACTGTTTTTT. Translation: CASSQNRGLYEKLFF.

The CDR3 DNA sequence: TGCAGTGCTTTCCCGTGGGCAGCGCCTAGCACAGATACGCAGTATTTT. The encoded protein is CSAFPWAAPSTDTQYF. The chain has TRBV20-1 and TRBJ2-3, with D unclear. CDR1 is DFQATT and CDR2 is SNEGSKA in the germline V gene (reference sequence). The V end lost 5 bases, the J end lost 0 bases, and 18 bases lay between the germline ends. The CDR3 covers 16 residues.

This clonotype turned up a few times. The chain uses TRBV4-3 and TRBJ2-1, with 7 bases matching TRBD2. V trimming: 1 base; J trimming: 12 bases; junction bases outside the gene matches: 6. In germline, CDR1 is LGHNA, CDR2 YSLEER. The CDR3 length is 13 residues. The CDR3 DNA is TGCGCCAGCAGCCAAGGGGAGGGAACTGTGCAGTTCTTC. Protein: CASSQGEGTVQFF.

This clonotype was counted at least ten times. CDR3: CSVEVITGELFF. In nucleotides, the CDR3 is TGCAGCGTTGAAGTTATCACCGGGGAGCTGTTTTTT. The V and J genes are TRBV29-1 and TRBJ2-2, with no clear D. With 1 base removed from V and 4 bases from J, the gap between germline ends came to 4 bases. Looked up from germline, CDR1 is SQVTM and CDR2 is ANQGSEA. The CDR3 runs 12 residues.

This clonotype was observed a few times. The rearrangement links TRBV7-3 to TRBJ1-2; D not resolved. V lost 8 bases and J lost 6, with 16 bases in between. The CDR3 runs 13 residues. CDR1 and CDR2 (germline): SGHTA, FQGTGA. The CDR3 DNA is TGTGCCAGCGGGCCTTATCGGGGAGATGGCTACACCTTC. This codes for CASGPYRGDGYTF.

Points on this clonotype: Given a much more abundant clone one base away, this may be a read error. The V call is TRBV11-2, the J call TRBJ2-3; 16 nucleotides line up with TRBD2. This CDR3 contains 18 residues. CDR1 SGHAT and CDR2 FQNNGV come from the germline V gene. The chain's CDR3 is CDSSTSGTSGRGTDTQYF. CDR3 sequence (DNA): TGTGACAGCAGTACCTCCGGGACTAGCGGGAGGGGAACAGATACGCAGTATTTT.

The CDR3, as DNA: TGTGCCATCAGCCTAGGGAGCGCCGAAGAGACCCAGTACTTC. Translated, it gives CAISLGSAEETQYF. V and J are TRBV10-3 and TRBJ2-5, with a tentative D call TRBD2 (5 bases). The V gene's germline CDR1 is ENHRY and CDR2 SYGVKD. The V gene lost 6 bases and the J gene lost 3 bases, with 14 bases spanning the gap. The CDR3 covers 14 residues.

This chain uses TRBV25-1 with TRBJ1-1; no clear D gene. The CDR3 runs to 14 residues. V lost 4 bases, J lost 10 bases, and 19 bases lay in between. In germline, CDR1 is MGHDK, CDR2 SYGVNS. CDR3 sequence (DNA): TGTGCCAGCAGTGGCAAAGGAGGGTCATGGTCAGCTTTCTTT. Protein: CASSGKGGSWSAFF. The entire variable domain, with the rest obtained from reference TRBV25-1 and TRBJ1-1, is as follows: EADIYQTPRYLVIGTGKKITLECSQTMGHDKMYWYQQDPGMELHLIHYSYGVNSTEKGDLSSESTVSRIRTEHFPLTLESARPSHTSQYLCASSGKGGSWSAFFGQGTRLTVV.

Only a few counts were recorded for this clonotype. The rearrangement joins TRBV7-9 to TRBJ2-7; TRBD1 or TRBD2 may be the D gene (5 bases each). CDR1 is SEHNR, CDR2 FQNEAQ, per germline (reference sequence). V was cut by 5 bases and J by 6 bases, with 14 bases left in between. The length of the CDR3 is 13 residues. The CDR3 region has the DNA TGTGCCAGCAGCCCAGCTGGGGGACCCGAGCAGTACTTC. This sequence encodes CASSPAGGPEQYF.

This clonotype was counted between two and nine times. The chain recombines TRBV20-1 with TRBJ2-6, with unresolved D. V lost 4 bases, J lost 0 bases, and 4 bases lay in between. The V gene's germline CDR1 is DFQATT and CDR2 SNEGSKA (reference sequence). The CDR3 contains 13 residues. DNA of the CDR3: TGCAGTGCTAAGAACTCTGGGGCCAACGTCCTGACTTTC. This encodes CSAKNSGANVLTF.

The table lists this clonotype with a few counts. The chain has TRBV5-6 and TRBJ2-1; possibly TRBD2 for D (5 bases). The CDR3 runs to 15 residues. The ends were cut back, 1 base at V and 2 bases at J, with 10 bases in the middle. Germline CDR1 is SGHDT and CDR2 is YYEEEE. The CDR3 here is CASSLSGNAYNEQFF. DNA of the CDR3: TGTGCCAGCAGCTTGTCCGGGAATGCCTACAATGAGCAGTTCTTC.

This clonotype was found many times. The CDR3 reads CASSMGGSYEQYF. The CDR3, as DNA: TGTGCCAGCAGCATGGGGGGTTCCTACGAGCAGTACTTC. The gene calls are TRBV7-9 and TRBJ2-7; perhaps TRBD2 as D (6 bases). The CDR3 spans 13 residues. CDR1 is SEHNR and CDR2 is FQNEAQ in the germline V gene (reference sequence). V lost 5 bases to trimming and J lost 1 base, with 9 bases between them.